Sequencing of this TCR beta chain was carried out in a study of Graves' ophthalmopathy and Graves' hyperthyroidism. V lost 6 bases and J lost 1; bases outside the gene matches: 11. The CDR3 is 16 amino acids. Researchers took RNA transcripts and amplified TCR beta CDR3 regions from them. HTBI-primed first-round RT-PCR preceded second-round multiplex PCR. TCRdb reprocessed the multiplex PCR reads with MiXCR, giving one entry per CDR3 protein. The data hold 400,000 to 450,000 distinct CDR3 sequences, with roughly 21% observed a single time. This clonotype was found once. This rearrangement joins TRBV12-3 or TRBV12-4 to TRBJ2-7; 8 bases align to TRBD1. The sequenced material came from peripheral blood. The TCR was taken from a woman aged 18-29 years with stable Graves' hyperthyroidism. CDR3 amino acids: CASSPTRTGLSYEQYF. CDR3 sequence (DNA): TGTGCCAGCAGCCCTACCCGGACAGGGCTTTCCTACGAGCAGTACTTC.